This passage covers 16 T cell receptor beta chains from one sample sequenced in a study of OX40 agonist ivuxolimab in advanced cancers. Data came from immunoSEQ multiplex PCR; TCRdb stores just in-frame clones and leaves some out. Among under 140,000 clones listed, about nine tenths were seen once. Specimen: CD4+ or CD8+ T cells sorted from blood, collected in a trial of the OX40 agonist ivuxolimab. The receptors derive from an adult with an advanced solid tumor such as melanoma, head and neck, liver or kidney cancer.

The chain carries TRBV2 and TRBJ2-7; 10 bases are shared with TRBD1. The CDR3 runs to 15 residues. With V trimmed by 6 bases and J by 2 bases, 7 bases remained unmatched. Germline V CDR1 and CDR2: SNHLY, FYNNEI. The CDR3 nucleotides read TGTGCCAGCAGGGCCTCGACAGGGGGCGCCTACGAGCAGTACTTC. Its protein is CASRASTGGAYEQYF.

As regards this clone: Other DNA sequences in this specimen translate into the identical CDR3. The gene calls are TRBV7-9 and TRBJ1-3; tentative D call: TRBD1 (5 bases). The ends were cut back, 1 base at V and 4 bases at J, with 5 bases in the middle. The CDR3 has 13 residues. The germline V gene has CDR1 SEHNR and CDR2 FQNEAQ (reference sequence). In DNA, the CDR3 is TGTGCCAGCAGCTTAGACAGGGGAAACACCATATATTTT. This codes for CASSLDRGNTIYF.

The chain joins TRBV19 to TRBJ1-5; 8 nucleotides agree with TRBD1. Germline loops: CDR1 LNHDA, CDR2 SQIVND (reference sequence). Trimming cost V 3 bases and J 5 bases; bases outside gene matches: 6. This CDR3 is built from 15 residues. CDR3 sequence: CASSIEDRDHQPQHF. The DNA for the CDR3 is TGTGCCAGTAGTATTGAGGACAGGGATCATCAGCCCCAGCATTTT.

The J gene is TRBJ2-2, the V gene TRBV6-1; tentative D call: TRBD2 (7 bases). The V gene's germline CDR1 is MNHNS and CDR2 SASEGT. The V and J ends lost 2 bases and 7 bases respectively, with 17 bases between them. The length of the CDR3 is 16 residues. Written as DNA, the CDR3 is TGTGCCAGCAGTGAAAACCGGGGGGCCGGGATCGGGGAGCTGTTTTTT. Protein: CASSENRGAGIGELFF.

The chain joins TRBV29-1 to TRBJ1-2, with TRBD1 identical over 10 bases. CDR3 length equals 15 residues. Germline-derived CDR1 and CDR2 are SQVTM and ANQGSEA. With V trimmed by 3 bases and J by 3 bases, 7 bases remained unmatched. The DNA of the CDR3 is TGCAGCGTTGATTCGACAGGGGGCTGGGACTATGGCTACACCTTC. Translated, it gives CSVDSTGGWDYGYTF.

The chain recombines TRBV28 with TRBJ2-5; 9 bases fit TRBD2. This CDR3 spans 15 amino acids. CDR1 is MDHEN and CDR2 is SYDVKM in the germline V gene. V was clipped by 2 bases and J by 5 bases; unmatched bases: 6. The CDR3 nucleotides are TGTGCCAGCAGTTTAAATCTAGCGGGGACGGAGACCCAGTACTTC. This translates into CASSLNLAGTETQYF.

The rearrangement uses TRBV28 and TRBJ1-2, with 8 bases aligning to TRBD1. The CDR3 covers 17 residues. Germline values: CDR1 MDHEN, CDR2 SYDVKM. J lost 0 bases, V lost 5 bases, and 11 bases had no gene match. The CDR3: CASSLLGATGANYGYTF. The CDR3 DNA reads TGTGCCAGCAGTCTCCTCGGGGCGACAGGGGCTAACTATGGCTACACCTTC.

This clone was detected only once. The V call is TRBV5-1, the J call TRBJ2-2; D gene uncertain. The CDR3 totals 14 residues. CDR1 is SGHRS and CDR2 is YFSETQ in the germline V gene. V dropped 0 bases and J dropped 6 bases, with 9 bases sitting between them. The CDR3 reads CASSLVQVAGELFF. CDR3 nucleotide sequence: TGCGCCAGCAGCTTGGTACAAGTCGCCGGGGAGCTGTTTTTT.

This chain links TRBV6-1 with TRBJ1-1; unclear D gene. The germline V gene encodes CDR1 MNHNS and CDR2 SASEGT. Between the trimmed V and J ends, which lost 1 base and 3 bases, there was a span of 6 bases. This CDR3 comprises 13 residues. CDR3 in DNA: TGTGCCAGCAGTGAAGACCGGGACACTGAAGCTTTCTTT. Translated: CASSEDRDTEAFF.

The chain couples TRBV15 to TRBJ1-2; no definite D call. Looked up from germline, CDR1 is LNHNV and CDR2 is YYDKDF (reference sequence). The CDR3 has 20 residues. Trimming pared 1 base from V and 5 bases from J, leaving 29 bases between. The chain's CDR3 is CATSRARLRVLKTLRYGYTF. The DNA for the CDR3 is TGTGCCACCAGCAGAGCCCGCCTACGGGTTCTAAAAACCCTAAGGTATGGCTACACCTTC.

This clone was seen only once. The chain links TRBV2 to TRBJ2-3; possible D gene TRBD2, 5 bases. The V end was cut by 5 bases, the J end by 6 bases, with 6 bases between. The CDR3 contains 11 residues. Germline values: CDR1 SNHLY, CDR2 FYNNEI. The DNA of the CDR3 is TGTGCCAGCAGTTGGGAGGATACGCAGTATTTT. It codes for CASSWEDTQYF.

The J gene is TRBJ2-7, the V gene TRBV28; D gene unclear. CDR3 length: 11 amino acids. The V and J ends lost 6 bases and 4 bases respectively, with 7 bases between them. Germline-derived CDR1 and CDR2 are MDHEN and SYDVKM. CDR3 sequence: CASRKHYEQYF. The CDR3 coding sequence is TGTGCCAGCAGAAAGCATTACGAGCAGTACTTC.

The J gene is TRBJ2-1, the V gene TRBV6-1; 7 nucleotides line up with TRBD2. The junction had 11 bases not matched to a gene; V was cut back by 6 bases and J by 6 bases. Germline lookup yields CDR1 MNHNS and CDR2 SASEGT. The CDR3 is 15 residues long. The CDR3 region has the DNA TGTGCCAGCAGCGGACCCGGACTAGTCGCCAATGAGCAGTTCTTC. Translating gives CASSGPGLVANEQFF.

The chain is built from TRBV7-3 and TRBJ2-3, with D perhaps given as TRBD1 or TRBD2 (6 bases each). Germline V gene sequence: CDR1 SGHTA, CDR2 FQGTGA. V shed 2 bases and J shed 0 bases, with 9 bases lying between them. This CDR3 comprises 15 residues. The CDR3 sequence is CASSLGGPSTDTQYF. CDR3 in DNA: TGTGCCAGCAGCTTAGGGGGGCCTAGCACAGATACGCAGTATTTT.

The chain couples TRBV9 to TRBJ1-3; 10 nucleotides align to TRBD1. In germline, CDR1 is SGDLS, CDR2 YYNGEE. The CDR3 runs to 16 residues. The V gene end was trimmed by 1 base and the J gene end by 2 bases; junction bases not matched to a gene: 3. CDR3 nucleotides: TGTGCCAGCAGCGTACAGGACAGGGGGACTGGAAACACCATATATTTT. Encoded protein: CASSVQDRGTGNTIYF.

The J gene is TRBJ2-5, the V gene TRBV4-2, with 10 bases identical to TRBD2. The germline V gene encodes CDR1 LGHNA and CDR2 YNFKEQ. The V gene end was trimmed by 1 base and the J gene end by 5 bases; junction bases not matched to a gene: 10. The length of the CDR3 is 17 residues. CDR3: CASSQAQRGGVGETQYF. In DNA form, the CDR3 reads TGTGCCAGCAGCCAAGCCCAGCGGGGGGGCGTGGGGGAGACCCAGTACTTC.